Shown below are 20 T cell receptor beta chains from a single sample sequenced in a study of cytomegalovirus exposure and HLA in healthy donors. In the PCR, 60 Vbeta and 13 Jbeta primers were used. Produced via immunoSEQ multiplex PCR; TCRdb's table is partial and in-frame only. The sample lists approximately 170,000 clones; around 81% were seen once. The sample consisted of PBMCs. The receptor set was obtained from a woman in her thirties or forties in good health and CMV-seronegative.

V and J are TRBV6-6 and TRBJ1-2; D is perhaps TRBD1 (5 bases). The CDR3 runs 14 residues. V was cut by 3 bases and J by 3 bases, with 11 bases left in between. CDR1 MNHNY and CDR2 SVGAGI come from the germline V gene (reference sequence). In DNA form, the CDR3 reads TGTGCCAGCAGTTATCGACAGCGAGACTATGGCTACACCTTC. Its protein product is CASSYRQRDYGYTF.

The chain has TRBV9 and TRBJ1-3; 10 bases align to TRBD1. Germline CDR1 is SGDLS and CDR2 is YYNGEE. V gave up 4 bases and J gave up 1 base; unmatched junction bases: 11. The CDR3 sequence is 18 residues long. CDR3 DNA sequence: TGTGCCAGCAGCCTGACAGGGGGCGCGGGGGGATCTGGAAACACCATATATTTT. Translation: CASSLTGGAGGSGNTIYF.

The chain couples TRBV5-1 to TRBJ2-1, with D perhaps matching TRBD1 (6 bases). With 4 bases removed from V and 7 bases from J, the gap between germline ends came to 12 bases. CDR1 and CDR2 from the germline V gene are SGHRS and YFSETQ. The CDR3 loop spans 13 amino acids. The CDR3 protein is CASSRQGGNEQFF. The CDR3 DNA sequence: TGCGCCAGCAGCCGCCAAGGGGGTAATGAGCAGTTCTTC.

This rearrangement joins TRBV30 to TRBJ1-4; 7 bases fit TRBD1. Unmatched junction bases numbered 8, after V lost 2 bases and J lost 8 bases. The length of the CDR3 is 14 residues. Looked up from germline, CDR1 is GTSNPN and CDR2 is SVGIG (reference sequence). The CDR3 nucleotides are TGTGCCTGGAGTTCCCGGGACAGAGGCGAAAAACTGTTTTTT. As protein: CAWSSRDRGEKLFF.

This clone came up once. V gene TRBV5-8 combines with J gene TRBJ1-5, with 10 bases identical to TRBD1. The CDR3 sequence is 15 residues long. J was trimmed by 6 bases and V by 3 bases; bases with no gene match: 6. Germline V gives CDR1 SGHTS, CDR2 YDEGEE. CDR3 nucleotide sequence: TGTGCCAGCAGCTCTCCGGGACAGGGGCCTCAGCCCCAGCATTTT. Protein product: CASSSPGQGPQPQHF.

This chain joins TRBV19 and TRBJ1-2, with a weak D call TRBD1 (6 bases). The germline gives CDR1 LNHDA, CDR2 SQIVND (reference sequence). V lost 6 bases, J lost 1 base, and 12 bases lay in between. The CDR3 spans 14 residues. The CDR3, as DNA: TGTGCCAGTAGAAAACAGGGTCATAACTATGGCTACACCTTC. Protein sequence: CASRKQGHNYGYTF.

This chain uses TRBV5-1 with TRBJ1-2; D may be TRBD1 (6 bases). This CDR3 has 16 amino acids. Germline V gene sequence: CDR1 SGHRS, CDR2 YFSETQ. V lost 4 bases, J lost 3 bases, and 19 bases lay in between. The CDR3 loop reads CASSLGTATGDYGYTF. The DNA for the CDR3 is TGCGCCAGCAGCCTGGGGACGGCGACAGGAGACTATGGCTACACCTTC.

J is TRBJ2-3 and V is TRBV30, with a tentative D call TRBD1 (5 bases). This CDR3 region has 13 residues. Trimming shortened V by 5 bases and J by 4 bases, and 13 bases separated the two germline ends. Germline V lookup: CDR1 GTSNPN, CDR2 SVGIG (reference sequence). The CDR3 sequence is CAWEYSGSDTQYF. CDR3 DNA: TGTGCCTGGGAATACTCAGGGTCAGATACGCAGTATTTT.

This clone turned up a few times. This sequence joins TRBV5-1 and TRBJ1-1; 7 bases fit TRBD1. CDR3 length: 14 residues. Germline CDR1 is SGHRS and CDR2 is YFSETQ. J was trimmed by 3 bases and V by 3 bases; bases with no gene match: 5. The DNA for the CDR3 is TGCGCCAGCAGCTCCCACGGACAGGACACTGAAGCTTTCTTT. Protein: CASSSHGQDTEAFF.

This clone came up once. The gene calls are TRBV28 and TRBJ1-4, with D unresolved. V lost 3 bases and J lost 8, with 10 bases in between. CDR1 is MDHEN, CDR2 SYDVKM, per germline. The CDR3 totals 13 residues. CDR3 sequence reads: CASSLARLEKLFF. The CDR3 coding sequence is TGTGCCAGCAGTTTGGCCAGGTTGGAAAAACTGTTTTTT.

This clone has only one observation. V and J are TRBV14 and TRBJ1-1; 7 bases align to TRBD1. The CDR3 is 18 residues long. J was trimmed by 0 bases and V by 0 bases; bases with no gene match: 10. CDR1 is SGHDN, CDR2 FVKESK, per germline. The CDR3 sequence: CASSQEYMTGIMNTEAFF. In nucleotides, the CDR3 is TGTGCCAGCAGCCAAGAGTATATGACAGGGATCATGAACACTGAAGCTTTCTTT. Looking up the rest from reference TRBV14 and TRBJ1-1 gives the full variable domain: EAGVTQFPSHSVIEKGQTVTLRCDPISGHDNLYWYRRVMGKEIKFLLHFVKESKQDESGMPNNRFLAERTGGTYSTLKVQPAELEDSGVYFCASSQEYMTGIMNTEAFFGQGTRLTVV.

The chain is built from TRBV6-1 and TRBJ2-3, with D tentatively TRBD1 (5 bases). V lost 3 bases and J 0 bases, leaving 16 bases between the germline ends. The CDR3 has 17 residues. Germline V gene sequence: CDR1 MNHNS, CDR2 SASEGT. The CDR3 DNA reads TGTGCCAGCAGTGATTGGGGCGGAGAATCTAGCACAGATACGCAGTATTTT. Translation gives CASSDWGGESSTDTQYF.

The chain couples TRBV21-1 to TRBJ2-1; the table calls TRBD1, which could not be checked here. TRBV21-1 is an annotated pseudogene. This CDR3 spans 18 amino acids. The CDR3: CASSNECRHFLRTNEQFF. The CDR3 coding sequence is TGTGCCAGCAGCAACGAGTGTAGACACTTCCTACGTACCAATGAGCAGTTCTTC.

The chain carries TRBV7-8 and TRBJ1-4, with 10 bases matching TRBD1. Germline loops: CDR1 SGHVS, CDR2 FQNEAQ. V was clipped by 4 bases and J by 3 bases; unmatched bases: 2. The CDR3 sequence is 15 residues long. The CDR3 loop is CASSYGTGANEKLFF. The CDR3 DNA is TGTGCCAGCAGCTATGGGACAGGGGCTAATGAAAAACTGTTTTTT.

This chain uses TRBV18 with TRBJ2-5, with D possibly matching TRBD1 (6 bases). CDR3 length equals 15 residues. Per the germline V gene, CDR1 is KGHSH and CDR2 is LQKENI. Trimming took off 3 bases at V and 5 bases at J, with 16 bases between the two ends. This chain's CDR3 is CASSPRQVAVETQYF. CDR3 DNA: TGTGCCAGCTCACCGCGACAGGTCGCTGTGGAGACCCAGTACTTC.

Written as DNA, the CDR3 is TGTGCCAGCAGTCCCCGGACAGGCGTTAGCGGGGAGCTGTTTTTT. Translating gives CASSPRTGVSGELFF. V and J are TRBV28 and TRBJ2-2; 7 bases line up with TRBD1. CDR3 length: 15 residues. CDR1 and CDR2 (germline): MDHEN, SYDVKM. The ends lost 5 bases at V and 7 bases at J; junction bases unmatched: 10.

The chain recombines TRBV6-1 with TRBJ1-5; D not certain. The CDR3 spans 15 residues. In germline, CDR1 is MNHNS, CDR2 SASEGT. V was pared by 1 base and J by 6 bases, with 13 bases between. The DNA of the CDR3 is TGTGCCAGCAGTGAAGGGGTAGAAGGGAGTCAGCCCCAGCATTTT. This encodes CASSEGVEGSQPQHF.

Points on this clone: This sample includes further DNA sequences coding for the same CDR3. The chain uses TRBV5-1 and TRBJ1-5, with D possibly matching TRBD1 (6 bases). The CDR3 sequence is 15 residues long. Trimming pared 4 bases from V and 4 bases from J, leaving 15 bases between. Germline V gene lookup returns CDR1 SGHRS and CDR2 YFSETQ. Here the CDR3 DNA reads TGCGCCAGCAGCCCGACAGGATTGGGTAATCAGCCCCAGCATTTT. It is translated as CASSPTGLGNQPQHF. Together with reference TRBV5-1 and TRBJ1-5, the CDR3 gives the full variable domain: KAGVTQTPRYLIKTRGQQVTLSCSPISGHRSVSWYQQTPGQGLQFLFEYFSETQRNKGNFPGRFSGRQFSNSRSEMNVSTLELGDSALYLCASSPTGLGNQPQHFGDGTRLSIL.

CDR3 sequence: CASSREPSYEQYF. The CDR3, as DNA: TGTGCCAGCTCGCGGGAGCCTTCCTACGAGCAGTACTTC. The gene calls are TRBV5-4 and TRBJ2-7; 7 bases map to TRBD2. Germline trimming cut 7 bases from V and 1 base from J; bases unmatched to any gene: 5. Germline V gene lookup returns CDR1 SGHNT and CDR2 YYREEE (reference sequence). This CDR3 has 13 amino acids.

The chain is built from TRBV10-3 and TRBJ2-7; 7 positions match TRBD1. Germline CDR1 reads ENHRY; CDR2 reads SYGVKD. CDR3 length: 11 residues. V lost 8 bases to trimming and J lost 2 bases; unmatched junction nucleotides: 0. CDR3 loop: CAIGTAYEQYF. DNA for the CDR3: TGTGCCATCGGGACAGCCTACGAGCAGTACTTC.